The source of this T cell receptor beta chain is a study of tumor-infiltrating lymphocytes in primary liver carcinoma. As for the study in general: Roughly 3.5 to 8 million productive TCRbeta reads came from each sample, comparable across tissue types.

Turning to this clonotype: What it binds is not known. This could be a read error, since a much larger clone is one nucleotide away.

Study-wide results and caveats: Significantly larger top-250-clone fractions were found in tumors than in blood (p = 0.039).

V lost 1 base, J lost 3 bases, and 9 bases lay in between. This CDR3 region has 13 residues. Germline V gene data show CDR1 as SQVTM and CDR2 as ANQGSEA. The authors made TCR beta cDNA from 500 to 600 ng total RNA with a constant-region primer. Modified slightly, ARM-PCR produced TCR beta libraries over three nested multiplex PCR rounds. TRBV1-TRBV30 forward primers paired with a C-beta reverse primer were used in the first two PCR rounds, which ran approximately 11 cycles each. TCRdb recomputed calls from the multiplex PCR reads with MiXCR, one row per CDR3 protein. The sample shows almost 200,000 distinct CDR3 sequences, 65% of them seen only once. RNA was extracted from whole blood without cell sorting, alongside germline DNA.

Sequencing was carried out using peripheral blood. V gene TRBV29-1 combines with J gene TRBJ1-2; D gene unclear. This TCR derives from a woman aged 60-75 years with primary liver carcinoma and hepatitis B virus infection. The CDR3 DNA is TGCAGCGTTGAAGCCGTGCAGTACTATGGCTACACCTTC. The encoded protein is CSVEAVQYYGYTF.